This T cell receptor (beta chain) was sequenced during a study of vaccination effects on CD4 cells after COVID-19. Overall study: Samples gathered post-vaccine arrived a median of 72 days past the second dose.

TCRdb keeps only in-frame clones here, not all; method: immunoSEQ multiplex PCR. The sample holds around 60,000 clones, 73% seen once. Prior to sequencing, the ViraFEST assay stimulated PBMC with viral peptide pools, which expanded the antigen-specific CD4+ T cells. Following 10 days of culture, CD4+ T cells were isolated. The vaccine given was either BNT162b2 or mRNA-1273, in two doses. In the cultures, half the medium was exchanged for IL-2 medium on days 3 and 7. Per the germline V gene, CDR1 is MGHDK and CDR2 is SYGVNS. The CDR3 runs 15 residues. Trimming shortened V by 2 bases and J by 0 bases, and 10 bases separated the two germline ends. Study-wide findings and caveats: By a late point after vaccination, infection- and vaccine-induced clones had shrunk markedly through clonal contraction.

On this clone itself: Its specificity is unknown.

The V and J genes are TRBV25-1 and TRBJ1-1; D unclear. Sample: CD4+ T cells from PBMCs cultured with HCoV-229E spike peptides, taken after COVID-19 vaccination. The sequence came from a human donor who received a COVID-19 vaccine. The DNA for the CDR3 is TGTGCCAGCAGTGAACACGGGCCCTTGAACACTGAAGCTTTCTTT. It is translated as CASSEHGPLNTEAFF.